The 10 T cell receptor beta chains below all came from one sample that was sequenced in a study of T-cell memory formation after mild COVID-19. A single record per CDR3 protein comes from TCRdb applying MiXCR to the 5' RACE reads. The repertoire holds around 36,000 distinct CDR3 sequences, with over 10% as singletons. The sequenced material came from PBMCs or a T cell subset sorted from them (not recorded which). These receptors originate from a man between 18 and 35 years old who had mild COVID-19 (a few samples of this study predate the infection). Cell type and time point are not known.

The chain has TRBV5-4 and TRBJ1-1; 7 positions agree with TRBD1. J lost 5 bases, V lost 3 bases, and 4 bases had no gene match. The CDR3 runs 13 residues. Germline CDR1 reads SGHNT; CDR2 reads YYREEE (reference sequence). The CDR3 region has the DNA TGTGCCAGCAGCTCCAGGGGGAGAACTGAAGCTTTCTTT. Protein sequence: CASSSRGRTEAFF.

This clonotype was detected many times. The V and J genes are TRBV29-1 and TRBJ2-3, with 11 bases matching TRBD2. CDR3 size: 15 residues. Germline V lookup: CDR1 SQVTM, CDR2 ANQGSEA. V lost 7 bases to trimming and J lost 1 base; unmatched junction nucleotides: 7. The CDR3 DNA reads TGCAGCGAGGGGGCTAGCGGGGGGCGCACAGATACGCAGTATTTT. Protein sequence: CSEGASGGRTDTQYF.

This clonotype occurred many times. V usage is TRBV7-9 and J usage is TRBJ1-4, with no clear D. CDR1 and CDR2 from the germline V gene are SEHNR and FQNEAQ (reference sequence). This CDR3 has 13 amino acids. V gave up 0 bases and J gave up 8 bases, with 7 bases separating them. This CDR3 is CASSLAVGEKLFF. The CDR3 DNA reads TGTGCCAGCAGCTTAGCGGTGGGGGAAAAACTGTTTTTT.

This clonotype was counted at least ten times. The genes are TRBV5-1 and TRBJ2-3; D is unresolved. Germline-derived CDR1 and CDR2 are SGHRS and YFSETQ. Trimming left V 4 bases short and J 2 bases short, with 14 bases between. CDR3 length: 15 amino acids. The CDR3 DNA is TGCGCCAGCAGCCCGACCAGCCCTTCCACAGATACGCAGTATTTT. Translating gives CASSPTSPSTDTQYF.

CDR3: CASSPHTGELFF. The CDR3 nucleotides are TGTGCCAGCAGCCCCCACACCGGGGAGCTGTTTTTT. V is TRBV9 and J is TRBJ2-2; no reliable D call. The CDR3 totals 12 residues. The ends were cut back, 4 bases at V and 3 bases at J, with 4 bases in the middle. The germline gives CDR1 SGDLS, CDR2 YYNGEE.

In its sample, this clonotype was seen a few times. This chain connects TRBV5-1 to TRBJ2-1, with 8 nucleotides matching TRBD1. This CDR3 comprises 14 residues. V gave up 4 bases and J gave up 8 bases; unmatched junction bases: 8. Germline assignment: CDR1 SGHRS and CDR2 YFSETQ. CDR3 coding DNA: TGCGCCAGCAGCCAGATGACAGGGGACGATGAGCAGTTCTTC. This codes for CASSQMTGDDEQFF.

This clonotype was seen at least ten times. The chain has TRBV18 and TRBJ2-1; D unclear. V lost 0 bases and J 3 bases, leaving 9 bases between the germline ends. The CDR3 loop spans 15 amino acids. The germline CDR1 and CDR2 sequences are KGHSH and LQKENI. CDR3 sequence reads: CASSPPDGNYNEQFF. The CDR3 DNA is TGTGCCAGCTCACCACCCGACGGAAACTACAATGAGCAGTTCTTC.

The chain employs TRBV7-7 and TRBJ2-7, with 7 positions matching TRBD1. This CDR3 has 14 residues. V shed 5 bases, J shed 3 bases, and the junction held 7 bases outside the gene matches. CDR1 and CDR2 (germline): SSHAT, FNYEAQ (reference sequence). The CDR3 sequence: CASSPYRDSYEQYF. The CDR3 DNA follows: TGTGCCAGCAGCCCATACCGGGACAGCTACGAGCAGTACTTC.

The J gene is TRBJ2-1, the V gene TRBV4-1, with D possibly TRBD1 on 5 matching bases. The CDR3 is 14 residues long. V lost 4 bases, J lost 8 bases, and 15 bases lay in between. From germline, CDR1 is MGHRA and CDR2 YSYEKL. CDR3 in amino acids: CASSPTWGRDEQFF. CDR3 DNA sequence: TGCGCCAGCAGCCCCACTTGGGGCCGGGATGAGCAGTTCTTC.

The rearrangement joins TRBV7-3 to TRBJ2-6; D remains unclear. This CDR3 region has 19 residues. Germline CDR1 SGHTA, CDR2 FQGTGA. Trimming left V 6 bases short and J 0 bases short, with 21 bases between. In DNA, the CDR3 is TGTGCCAGCAGTCCCGCTCACCTGGGCCCTAGCTCTGGGGCCAACGTCCTGACTTTC. Translation: CASSPAHLGPSSGANVLTF.